The 27 T cell receptor beta chains in this list originate from one sample, sequenced in a study of blood T cells in healthy people across ages. A sample-barcoded 5' primer and a J-beta primer mix were used in a second PCR of roughly 7 to 11 cycles. One entry per CDR3 protein results from TCRdb running MiXCR on the 5' RACE reads. This table holds hundreds of thousands of distinct CDR3 sequences, under 65% found once. The sequenced sample consisted of blood. The receptors come from a woman of 80 years or more in good health.

This clonotype occurred many times. The gene calls are TRBV27 and TRBJ2-4; 10 positions match TRBD1. The CDR3 loop spans 17 amino acids. CDR1 MNHEY and CDR2 SMNVEV come from the germline V gene (reference sequence). V trimming: 1 base; J trimming: 6 bases; junction bases outside the gene matches: 9. The CDR3 sequence: CASSLFGQGGWGNIQYF. DNA of the CDR3: TGTGCCAGCAGTTTATTTGGACAGGGGGGATGGGGAAACATTCAGTACTTC.

This clonotype was seen many times. The chain links TRBV20-1 to TRBJ2-1; 9 bases map to TRBD1. The CDR3 runs 17 residues. Germline V CDR1 and CDR2: DFQATT, SNEGSKA (reference sequence). Germline trimming cut 3 bases from V and 7 bases from J; bases unmatched to any gene: 16. The CDR3 sequence: CSARTLANRGQRNEQFF. In nucleotides, the CDR3 is TGCAGTGCTAGGACTCTGGCCAACAGGGGGCAAAGAAATGAGCAGTTCTTC.

This clonotype has a handful of counts. The chain uses TRBV12-3 or TRBV12-4 and TRBJ1-1, with TRBD1 as a possible D gene (5 bases). The CDR3 has 13 residues. V shed 6 bases and J shed 0 bases, with 8 bases lying between them. The CDR3, as DNA: TGTGCCAGCAGGGGGGTCATGAACACTGAAGCTTTCTTT. Protein: CASRGVMNTEAFF.

This chain links TRBV9 with TRBJ2-3; D is possibly TRBD2 (6 bases). Trimming removed 0 bases from V and 1 base from J, with 9 bases in between. The germline CDR1 and CDR2 sequences are SGDLS and YYNGEE. The CDR3 spans 15 residues. CDR3 sequence reads: CASSVVGTGTDTQYF. The DNA for the CDR3 is TGTGCCAGCAGCGTAGTTGGGACTGGCACAGATACGCAGTATTTT.

This clonotype was recorded a few times. Being one base from a much bigger clone, this may be a read error. The rearrangement uses TRBV3-1 and TRBJ2-5, with 10 bases lining up with TRBD1. Germline assignment: CDR1 LGHDT and CDR2 YNNKEL (reference sequence). The CDR3 covers 16 residues. Trimming cost V 0 bases and J 11 bases; bases outside gene matches: 12. The CDR3 DNA is TGTGCCAGCAGCCAAGACGGGACAGGGGCCAAGAAGGAGCAGTACTTC. Protein: CASSQDGTGAKKEQYF.

This CDR3 is CSVEGQGAGANVLTF. The DNA for the CDR3 is TGCAGCGTTGAGGGACAGGGGGCTGGGGCCAACGTCCTGACTTTC. The chain couples TRBV29-1 to TRBJ2-6; 11 nucleotides match TRBD1. V was pared by 3 bases and J by 2 bases, with 0 bases of the junction left unmatched. Per the germline V gene, CDR1 is SQVTM and CDR2 is ANQGSEA. The CDR3 totals 15 residues.

This clonotype was seen repeatedly, ten times or more. The CDR3 DNA is TGTGCCAGCAGTTACGCGGGACAGATGGTGATTAATCAGCCCCAGCATTTT. Encoded protein: CASSYAGQMVINQPQHF. This rearrangement joins TRBV6-6 to TRBJ1-5; 7 positions agree with TRBD1. The CDR3 loop spans 17 amino acids. CDR1 is MNHNY, CDR2 SVGAGI, per germline (reference sequence). Trimming removed 2 bases from V and 4 bases from J; junction bases left unmatched: 11.

In its sample, this clonotype was seen a few times. The chain has TRBV7-2 and TRBJ1-1; TRBD1 aligns across 9 bases. This CDR3 has 15 residues. Looked up from germline, CDR1 is SGHTA and CDR2 is FQGNSA. J gave up 0 bases and V 5 bases, and 4 bases lay outside the gene matches. The CDR3 DNA follows: TGTGCCAGCAGCAAGACAGGGGGGATGAACACTGAAGCTTTCTTT. Translated, it gives CASSKTGGMNTEAFF.

About this clonotype: This may stem from a read error, because a much larger clone lies one nucleotide away. This chain connects TRBV28 to TRBJ2-5; D not resolved. Germline V gene lookup returns CDR1 MDHEN and CDR2 SYDVKM. CDR3 size: 12 residues. Trimming stripped 6 bases from V and 11 bases from J, with 16 bases between. The CDR3 DNA sequence: TGTGCCAGCAGCCAAGGGCCCAATGAGCAGTACTTC. This codes for CASSQGPNEQYF.

The chain is built from TRBV10-3 and TRBJ2-5, with 8 nucleotides matching TRBD1. The DNA matches TRBJ2-7 better at its end, which makes the J call doubtful. This CDR3 is 16 amino acids long. CDR1 is ENHRY, CDR2 SYGVKD, per germline. The CDR3 sequence: CAISGGSGQVTYEQYF. The CDR3 nucleotides are TGTGCCATCAGTGGAGGGTCGGGACAGGTCACCTACGAGCAGTACTTC.

There are a few counts of this clonotype. The genes are TRBV12-3 or TRBV12-4 and TRBJ2-3; weak D call: TRBD2 (6 bases). Trimming stripped 6 bases from V and 4 bases from J, with 17 bases between. The CDR3 totals 15 residues. The CDR3 loop reads CASSPPPASADTQYF. The CDR3 DNA reads as TGTGCCAGCAGCCCACCCCCAGCTAGCGCAGATACGCAGTATTTT.

As to this clonotype: This may be a read error: a much more frequent sequence differs by one nucleotide. This chain uses TRBV3-1 with TRBJ2-3; possible D gene TRBD2, 6 bases. V shed 4 bases and J shed 2 bases, with 13 bases lying between them. CDR1 is LGHDT, CDR2 YNNKEL, per germline (reference sequence). The CDR3 is 15 residues long. The CDR3 DNA sequence: TGTGCCAGCAGCCGGAGGGAGGCCCTCACAGATACGCAGTATTTT. This sequence encodes CASSRREALTDTQYF.

As to this clonotype: This could be a read error, since a much larger clone is one nucleotide away. The J gene is TRBJ1-1, the V gene TRBV29-1; no firm D call. Trimming left V 6 bases short and J 1 base short, with 9 bases between. There are 12 residues in the CDR3. Germline V gives CDR1 SQVTM, CDR2 ANQGSEA. CDR3 sequence reads: CSVREGNTEAFF. DNA of the CDR3: TGCAGCGTACGAGAAGGGAACACTGAAGCTTTCTTT.

The chain couples TRBV7-2 to TRBJ2-3; D is perhaps TRBD1 (5 bases). The CDR3 spans 16 residues. V shed 2 bases and J shed 5 bases, with 17 bases lying between them. Germline V lookup: CDR1 SGHTA, CDR2 FQGNSA. CDR3 DNA: TGTGCCAGCAGCTTATATCGCCCCGGTAGGGGAGATACGCAGTATTTT. It encodes CASSLYRPGRGDTQYF.

This clonotype was picked up a small number of times. The chain couples TRBV20-1 to TRBJ2-3; 7 bases align to TRBD2. The CDR3 length is 16 residues. Germline V gives CDR1 DFQATT, CDR2 SNEGSKA (reference sequence). The V gene end was trimmed by 2 bases and the J gene end by 8 bases; junction bases not matched to a gene: 16. The CDR3 reads CSARRPVAGEGGTQYF. The CDR3, as DNA: TGCAGTGCTAGAAGACCCGTCGCGGGGGAAGGCGGTACGCAGTATTTT.

The V call is TRBV20-1, the J call TRBJ2-5; D unresolved. CDR3 length: 11 amino acids. Germline values: CDR1 DFQATT, CDR2 SNEGSKA (reference sequence). V lost 7 bases, J lost 4 bases, and 10 bases lay in between. DNA of the CDR3: TGCAGTGTACGATTCCGAGAGACCCAGTACTTC. Translated, it gives CSVRFRETQYF.

This clonotype has at least ten counts. The chain is built from TRBV20-1 and TRBJ2-6; D is possibly TRBD1 (6 bases). The CDR3 runs to 15 residues. From germline, CDR1 is DFQATT and CDR2 SNEGSKA (reference sequence). The ends were cut back, 5 bases at V and 4 bases at J, with 15 bases in the middle. The CDR3 sequence: CSASQGGQGANVLTF. As DNA, the CDR3 is TGCAGTGCTTCTCAAGGGGGTCAAGGGGCCAACGTCCTGACTTTC.

This clonotype has only a few counts. The gene calls are TRBV4-2 and TRBJ2-5; 10 nucleotides agree with TRBD1. This CDR3 has 15 amino acids. V shed 4 bases and J 5 bases; nucleotides not matched to a gene: 7. Germline lookup yields CDR1 LGHNA and CDR2 YNFKEQ. The CDR3 DNA is TGTGCCAGCAGCCTCTCGACGGGACAGGGGGAGACCCAGTACTTC. Its protein product is CASSLSTGQGETQYF.

This clonotype was picked up a small number of times. Compared with germline, one end of the junction differs, possibly owing to a read error. V and J are TRBV14 and TRBJ2-3; D not resolved. The CDR3 totals 15 residues. The germline CDR1 and CDR2 sequences are SGHDN and FVKESK. The CDR3 here is CAGSQGNSYTDTQYF. The CDR3 region has the DNA TGTGCCGGCAGCCAAGGTAACAGCTACACAGATACGCAGTATTTT.

Concerning this clonotype: One end of the junction varies from germline; a read error may be responsible. The rearrangement links TRBV12-3 or TRBV12-4 to TRBJ1-2; the D is unclear. The CDR3 sequence is 12 residues long. The CDR3 DNA reads as TGTGCCGGCAGAGCCGGCGGGGATGGCTACACCTTC. The encoded protein is CAGRAGGDGYTF.

This clonotype was counted at least ten times. V gene TRBV12-3 or TRBV12-4 combines with J gene TRBJ1-5; TRBD1 aligns across 8 bases. The V segment lost 6 bases and the J segment 6 bases; nucleotides outside the gene matches: 7. This CDR3 is built from 14 residues. CDR3 sequence: CASSSGQGPQPQHF. Here the CDR3 DNA reads TGTGCCAGCAGCTCCGGACAGGGTCCTCAGCCCCAGCATTTT.

The table lists this clonotype with a few counts. This chain connects TRBV15 to TRBJ1-1, with D unresolved. CDR3 length: 12 residues. The germline V gene has CDR1 LNHNV and CDR2 YYDKDF (reference sequence). The V gene lost 6 bases and the J gene lost 4 bases, with 9 bases spanning the gap. Written as DNA, the CDR3 is TGTGCCACCAGTCCCTTGGGCACTGAAGCTTTCTTT. It specifies CATSPLGTEAFF.

This clonotype turned up a few times. CDR3 DNA: TGTGCCAGCAGTGAAGAAGGAGGCGCGCGGCAGCCCCAGCATTTT. Its protein product is CASSEEGGARQPQHF. The chain carries TRBV2 and TRBJ1-5; no definite D call. Germline CDR1 SNHLY, CDR2 FYNNEI. The CDR3 is 15 residues long. V was pared by 1 base and J by 7 bases, with 14 bases between.

The chain couples TRBV29-1 to TRBJ1-1; D is unresolved. CDR1 and CDR2 from the germline V gene are SQVTM and ANQGSEA. V lost 0 bases and J 0 bases, leaving 11 bases between the germline ends. The CDR3 has 15 residues. In DNA form, the CDR3 reads TGCAGCGTTGAAGAACGGGCCATAGTGAACACTGAAGCTTTCTTT. Translation: CSVEERAIVNTEAFF. The variable domain in full, with the rest retrieved from reference TRBV29-1 and TRBJ1-1, is SAVISQKPSRDICQRGTSLTIQCQVDSQVTMMFWYRQQPGQSLTLIATANQGSEATYESGFVIDKFPISRPNLTFSTLTVSNMSPEDSSIYLCSVEERAIVNTEAFFGQGTRLTVV.

The rearrangement links TRBV20-1 to TRBJ1-6; tentatively, D is TRBD1 (5 bases). The CDR3 has 12 residues. V was shortened by 4 bases and J by 9 bases, with 10 bases between the two germline ends. Germline assignment: CDR1 DFQATT and CDR2 SNEGSKA (reference sequence). CDR3: CSANGGTSPLHF. In DNA form, the CDR3 reads TGCAGTGCTAATGGGGGGACTTCACCCCTCCACTTT.

V and J are TRBV10-3 and TRBJ1-2, with D tentatively TRBD1 (5 bases). Trimming cost V 5 bases and J 7 bases, with 20 bases left between them. Germline assignment: CDR1 ENHRY and CDR2 SYGVKD. The CDR3 spans 15 residues. CDR3 nucleotides: TGTGCCATCAGTCAAGCCCCCGGCAGGGAGCGTGGCTACACCTTC. Its protein is CAISQAPGRERGYTF.

The V and J genes are TRBV5-1 and TRBJ2-3; D is unclear. Germline CDR1 and CDR2: SGHRS and YFSETQ. Trimming removed 1 base at V and 2 bases at J, with 14 bases between. This CDR3 has 16 amino acids. The CDR3, as DNA: TGCGCCAGCAGCTTGTACGGGCGTCAACCCACAGATACGCAGTATTTT. Its translation is CASSLYGRQPTDTQYF. Drawing the rest from reference TRBV5-1 and TRBJ2-3, the complete variable domain is KAGVTQTPRYLIKTRGQQVTLSCSPISGHRSVSWYQQTPGQGLQFLFEYFSETQRNKGNFPGRFSGRQFSNSRSEMNVSTLELGDSALYLCASSLYGRQPTDTQYFGPGTRLTVL.